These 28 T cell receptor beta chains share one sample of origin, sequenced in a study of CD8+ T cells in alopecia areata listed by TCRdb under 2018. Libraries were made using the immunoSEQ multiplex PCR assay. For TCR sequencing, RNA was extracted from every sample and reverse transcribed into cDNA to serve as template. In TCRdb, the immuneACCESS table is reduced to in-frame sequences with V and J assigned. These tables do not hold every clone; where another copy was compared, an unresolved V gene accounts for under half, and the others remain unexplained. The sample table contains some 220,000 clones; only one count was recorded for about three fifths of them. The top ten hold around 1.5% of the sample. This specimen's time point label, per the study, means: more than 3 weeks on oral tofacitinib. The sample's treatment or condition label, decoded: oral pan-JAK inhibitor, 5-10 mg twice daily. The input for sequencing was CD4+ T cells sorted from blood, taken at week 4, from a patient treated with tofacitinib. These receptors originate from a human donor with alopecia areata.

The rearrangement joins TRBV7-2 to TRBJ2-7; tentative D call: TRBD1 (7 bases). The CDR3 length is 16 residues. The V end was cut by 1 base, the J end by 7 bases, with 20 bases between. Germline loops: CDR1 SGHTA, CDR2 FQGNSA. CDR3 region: CASSLVGDRWEEEQYF. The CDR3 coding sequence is TGTGCCAGCAGCTTAGTAGGGGACAGATGGGAGGAGGAGCAGTACTTC.

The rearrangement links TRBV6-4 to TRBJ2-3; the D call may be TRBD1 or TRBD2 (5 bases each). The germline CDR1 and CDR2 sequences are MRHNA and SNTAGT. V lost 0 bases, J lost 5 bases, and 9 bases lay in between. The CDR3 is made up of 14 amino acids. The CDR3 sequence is CASSDSGPGDTQYF. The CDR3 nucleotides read TGTGCCAGCAGTGACTCGGGACCCGGAGATACGCAGTATTTT.

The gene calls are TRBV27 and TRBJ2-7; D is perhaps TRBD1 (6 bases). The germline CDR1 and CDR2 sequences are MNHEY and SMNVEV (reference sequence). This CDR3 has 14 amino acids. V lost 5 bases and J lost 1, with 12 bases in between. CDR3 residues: CASSLRTDSYEQYF. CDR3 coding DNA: TGTGCCAGCAGTCTGCGGACAGATTCCTACGAGCAGTACTTC.

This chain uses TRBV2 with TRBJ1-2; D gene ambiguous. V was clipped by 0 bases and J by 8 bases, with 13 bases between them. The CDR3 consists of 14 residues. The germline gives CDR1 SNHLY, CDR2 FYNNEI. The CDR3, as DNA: TGTGCCAGCAGTGAAGCCTCGGACTTTGGCGGCTACACCTTC. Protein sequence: CASSEASDFGGYTF.

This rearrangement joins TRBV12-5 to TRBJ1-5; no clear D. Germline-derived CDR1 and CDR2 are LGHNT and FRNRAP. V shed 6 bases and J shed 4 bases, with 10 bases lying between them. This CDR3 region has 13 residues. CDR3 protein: CASGRDGNQPQHF. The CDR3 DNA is TGTGCTAGTGGCCGTGACGGAAATCAGCCCCAGCATTTT.

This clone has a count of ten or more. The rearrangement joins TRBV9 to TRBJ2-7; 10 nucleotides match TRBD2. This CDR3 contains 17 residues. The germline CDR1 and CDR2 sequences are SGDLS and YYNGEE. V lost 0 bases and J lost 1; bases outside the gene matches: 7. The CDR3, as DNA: TGTGCCAGCAGCGTAGACGCTAGCGGGGGAATATCCTACGAGCAGTACTTC. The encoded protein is CASSVDASGGISYEQYF.

CDR3 DNA sequence: TGTGCCTGGATCCGGACAGACGGCTATGGCTACACCTTC. Translating it yields CAWIRTDGYGYTF. The V call is TRBV30, the J call TRBJ1-2, with a tentative D call TRBD1 (6 bases). Germline-derived CDR1 and CDR2 are GTSNPN and SVGIG (reference sequence). This CDR3 has 13 amino acids. Trimming pared 4 bases from V and 4 bases from J, leaving 13 bases between.

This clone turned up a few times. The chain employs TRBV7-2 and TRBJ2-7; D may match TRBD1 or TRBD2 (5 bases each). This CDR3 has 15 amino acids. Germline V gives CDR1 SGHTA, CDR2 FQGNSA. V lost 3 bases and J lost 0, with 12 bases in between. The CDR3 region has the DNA TGTGCCAGCAGCTTCGAGTGGGGGAGCTCCTACGAGCAGTACTTC. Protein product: CASSFEWGSSYEQYF.

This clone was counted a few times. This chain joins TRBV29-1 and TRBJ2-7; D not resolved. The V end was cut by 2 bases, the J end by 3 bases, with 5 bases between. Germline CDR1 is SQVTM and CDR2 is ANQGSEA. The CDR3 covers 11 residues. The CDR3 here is CSVEFSYEQYF. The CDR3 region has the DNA TGCAGCGTTGAATTCAGCTACGAGCAGTACTTC.

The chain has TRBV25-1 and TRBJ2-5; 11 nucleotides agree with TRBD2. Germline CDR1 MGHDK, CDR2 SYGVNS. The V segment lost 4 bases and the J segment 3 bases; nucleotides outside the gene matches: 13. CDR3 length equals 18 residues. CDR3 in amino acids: CASSATSGGRLPKETQYF. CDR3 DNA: TGTGCCAGCAGTGCTACTAGCGGGGGAAGACTGCCCAAAGAGACCCAGTACTTC.

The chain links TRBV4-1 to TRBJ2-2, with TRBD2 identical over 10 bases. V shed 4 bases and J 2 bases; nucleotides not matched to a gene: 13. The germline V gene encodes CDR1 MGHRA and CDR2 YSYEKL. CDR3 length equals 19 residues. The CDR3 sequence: CASSLRGGSGGYNTGELFF. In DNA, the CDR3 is TGCGCCAGCAGCCTCCGGGGAGGTAGCGGGGGGTATAACACCGGGGAGCTGTTTTTT.

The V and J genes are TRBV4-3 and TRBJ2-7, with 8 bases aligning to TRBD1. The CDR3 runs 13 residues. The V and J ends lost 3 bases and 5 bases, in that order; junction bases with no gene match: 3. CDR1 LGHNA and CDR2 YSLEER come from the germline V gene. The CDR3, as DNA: TGCGCCAGCAGCCATACCAGGGGGCACGAGCAGTACTTC. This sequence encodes CASSHTRGHEQYF.

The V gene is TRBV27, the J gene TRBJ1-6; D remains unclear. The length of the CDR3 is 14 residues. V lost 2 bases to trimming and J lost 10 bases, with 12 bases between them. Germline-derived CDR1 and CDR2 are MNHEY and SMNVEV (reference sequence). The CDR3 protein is CASSLPGFLSPLHF. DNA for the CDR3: TGTGCCAGCAGTTTACCCGGGTTTCTATCACCCCTCCACTTT.

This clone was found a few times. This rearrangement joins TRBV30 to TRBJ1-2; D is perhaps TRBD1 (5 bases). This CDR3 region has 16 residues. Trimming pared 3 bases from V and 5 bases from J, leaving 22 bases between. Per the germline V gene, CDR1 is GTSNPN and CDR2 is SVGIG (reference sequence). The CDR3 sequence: CAWSLITNFGAYGYTF. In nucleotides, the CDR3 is TGTGCCTGGAGCCTCATTACGAACTTTGGGGCATATGGCTACACCTTC. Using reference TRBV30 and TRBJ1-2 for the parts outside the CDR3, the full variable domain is SQTIHQWPATLVQPVGSPLSLECTVEGTSNPNLYWYRQAAGRGLQLLFYSVGIGQISSEVPQNLSASRPQDRQFILSSKKLLLSDSGFYLCAWSLITNFGAYGYTFGSGTRLTVV.

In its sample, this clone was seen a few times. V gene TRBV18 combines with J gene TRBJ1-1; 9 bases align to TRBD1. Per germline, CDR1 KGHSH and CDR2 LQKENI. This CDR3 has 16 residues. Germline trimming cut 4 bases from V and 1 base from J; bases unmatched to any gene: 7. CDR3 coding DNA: TGTGCCAGCTCACTAAAGTCGGGACAGGGGAACACTGAAGCTTTCTTT. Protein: CASSLKSGQGNTEAFF.

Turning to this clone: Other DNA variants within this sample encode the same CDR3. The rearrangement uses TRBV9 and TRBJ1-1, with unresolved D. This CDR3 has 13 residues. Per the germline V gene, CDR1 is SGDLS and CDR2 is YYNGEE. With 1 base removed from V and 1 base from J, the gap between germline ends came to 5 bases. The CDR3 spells CASSVLGNTEAFF. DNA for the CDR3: TGTGCCAGCAGCGTACTCGGGAACACTGAAGCTTTCTTT.

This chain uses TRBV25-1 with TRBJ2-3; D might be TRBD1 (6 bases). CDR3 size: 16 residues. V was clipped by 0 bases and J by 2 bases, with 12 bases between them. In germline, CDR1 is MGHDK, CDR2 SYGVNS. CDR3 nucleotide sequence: TGTGCCAGCAGTGAATATGGGCAGGGGCTCACAGATACGCAGTATTTT. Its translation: CASSEYGQGLTDTQYF.

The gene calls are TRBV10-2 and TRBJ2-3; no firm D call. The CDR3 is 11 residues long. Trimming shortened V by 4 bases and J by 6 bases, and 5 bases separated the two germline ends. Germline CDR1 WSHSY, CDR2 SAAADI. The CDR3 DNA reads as TGCGCCAGCAGTGGGTCGGATACGCAGTATTTT. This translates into CASSGSDTQYF.

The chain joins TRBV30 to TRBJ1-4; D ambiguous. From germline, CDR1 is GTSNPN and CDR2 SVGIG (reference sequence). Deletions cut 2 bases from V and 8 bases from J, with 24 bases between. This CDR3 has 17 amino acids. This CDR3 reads CAWSIVGDSNRREKLFF. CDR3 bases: TGTGCCTGGAGTATTGTCGGGGATTCCAATCGTCGGGAAAAACTGTTTTTT.

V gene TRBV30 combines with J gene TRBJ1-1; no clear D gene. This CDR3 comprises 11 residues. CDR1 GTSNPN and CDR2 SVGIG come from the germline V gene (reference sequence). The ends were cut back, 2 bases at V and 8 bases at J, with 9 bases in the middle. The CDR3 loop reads CAWSTGWEAFF. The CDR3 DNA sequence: TGTGCCTGGAGTACGGGGTGGGAAGCTTTCTTT.

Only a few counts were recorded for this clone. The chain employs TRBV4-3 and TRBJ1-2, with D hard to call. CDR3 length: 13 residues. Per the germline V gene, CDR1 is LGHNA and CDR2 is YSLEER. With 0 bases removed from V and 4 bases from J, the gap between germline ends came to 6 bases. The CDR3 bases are TGCGCCAGCAGCCAAGAAACCTCCTATGGCTACACCTTC. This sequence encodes CASSQETSYGYTF.

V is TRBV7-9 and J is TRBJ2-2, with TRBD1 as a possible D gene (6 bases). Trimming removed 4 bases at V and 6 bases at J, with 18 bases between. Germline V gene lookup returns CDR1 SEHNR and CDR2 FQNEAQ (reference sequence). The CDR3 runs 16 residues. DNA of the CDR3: TGTGCCAGCAGCTCTCAATCACAGGGTTCACCCGGGGAGCTGTTTTTT. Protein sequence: CASSSQSQGSPGELFF.

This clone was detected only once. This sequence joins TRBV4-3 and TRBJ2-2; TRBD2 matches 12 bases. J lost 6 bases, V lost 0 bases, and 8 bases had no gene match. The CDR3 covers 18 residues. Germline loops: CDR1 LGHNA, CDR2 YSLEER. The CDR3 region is CASSQDPLAGGRSGELFF. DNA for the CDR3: TGCGCCAGCAGCCAAGATCCCCTAGCGGGGGGGCGGTCCGGGGAGCTGTTTTTT.

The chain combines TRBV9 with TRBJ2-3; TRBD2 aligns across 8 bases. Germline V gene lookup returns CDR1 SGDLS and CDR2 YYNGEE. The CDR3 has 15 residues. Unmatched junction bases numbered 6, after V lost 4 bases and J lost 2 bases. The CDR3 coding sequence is TGTGCCAGCAGCCAAACTAGCGGCGCCACAGATACGCAGTATTTT. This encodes CASSQTSGATDTQYF.

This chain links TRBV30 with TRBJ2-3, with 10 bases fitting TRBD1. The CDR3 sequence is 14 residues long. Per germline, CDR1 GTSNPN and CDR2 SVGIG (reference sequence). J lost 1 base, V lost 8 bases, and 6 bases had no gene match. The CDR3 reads CASTGTGGTDTQYF. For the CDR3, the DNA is TGTGCCAGCACCGGGACAGGGGGCACAGATACGCAGTATTTT.

CDR3 region: CASSYSPDRGYEQYF. Here the CDR3 DNA reads TGTGCCAGCAGTTACTCTCCCGACAGGGGTTACGAGCAGTACTTC. The J gene is TRBJ2-7, the V gene TRBV6-5, with 8 bases identical to TRBD1. J gave up 4 bases and V 0 bases, and 5 bases lay outside the gene matches. CDR3 length equals 15 residues. Germline loops: CDR1 MNHEY, CDR2 SVGAGI.

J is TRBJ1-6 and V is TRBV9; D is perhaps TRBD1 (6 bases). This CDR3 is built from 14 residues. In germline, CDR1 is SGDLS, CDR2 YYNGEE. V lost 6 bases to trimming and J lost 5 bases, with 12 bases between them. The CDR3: CASNPGDDNSPLHF. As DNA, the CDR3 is TGTGCCAGCAACCCAGGGGACGATAATTCACCCCTCCACTTT.

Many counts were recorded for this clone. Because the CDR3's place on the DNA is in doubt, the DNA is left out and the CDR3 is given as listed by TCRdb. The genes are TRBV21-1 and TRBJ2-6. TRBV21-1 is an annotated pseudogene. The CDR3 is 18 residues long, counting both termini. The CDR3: CASSNNHYVGSGANVLTF.